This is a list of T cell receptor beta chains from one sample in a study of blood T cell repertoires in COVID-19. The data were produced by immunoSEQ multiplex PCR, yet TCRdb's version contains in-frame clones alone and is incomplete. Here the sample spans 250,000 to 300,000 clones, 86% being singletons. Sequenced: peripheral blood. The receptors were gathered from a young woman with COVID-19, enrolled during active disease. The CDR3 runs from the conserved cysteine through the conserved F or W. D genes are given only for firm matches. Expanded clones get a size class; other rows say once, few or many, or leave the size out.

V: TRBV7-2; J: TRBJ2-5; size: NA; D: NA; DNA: TGTGCCAGCAGCTTAGTAAGGACAGCCAAAGAGACCCAGTACTTC; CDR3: CASSLVRTAKETQYF
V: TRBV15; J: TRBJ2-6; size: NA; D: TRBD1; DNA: TGTGCCACCAGCAGAGATGAGGGACAGGCTGGGGCCAACGTCCTGACTTTC; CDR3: CATSRDEGQAGANVLTF
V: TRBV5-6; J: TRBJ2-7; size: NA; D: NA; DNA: TGTGCCAGCAGCTCGGTGTTCTTAATCGGCGAGCAGTACTTC; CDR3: CASSSVFLIGEQYF
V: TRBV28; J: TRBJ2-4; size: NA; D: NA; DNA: TGTGCCAGCAGTTTATTCTCGGTTAACATTCAGTACTTC; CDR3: CASSLFSVNIQYF
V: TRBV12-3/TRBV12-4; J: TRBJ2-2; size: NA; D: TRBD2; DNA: TGTGCAGCGGGGGGGGCGAACACCGGGGAGCTGTTTTTT; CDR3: CAAGGANTGELFF
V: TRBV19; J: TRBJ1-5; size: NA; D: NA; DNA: TGTGCCAGTAGTTCCCCCCAGACACAGCCCTATCAGCCCCAGCATTTT; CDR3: CASSSPQTQPYQPQHF
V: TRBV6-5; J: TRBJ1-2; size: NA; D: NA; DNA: TGTGCCAGCAGTTACGTACAAGGGGGTTCTGGAGGCTACACCTTC; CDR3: CASSYVQGGSGGYTF
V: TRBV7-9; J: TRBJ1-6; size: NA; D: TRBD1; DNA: TGTGCCAGCAGCAACAGGGGTTCACCCCTCCACTTT; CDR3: CASSNRGSPLHF
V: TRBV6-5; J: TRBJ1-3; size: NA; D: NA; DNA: TGTGCCAGCATCCCTCCCGGTCCGGGAAACACCATATATTTT; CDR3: CASIPPGPGNTIYF
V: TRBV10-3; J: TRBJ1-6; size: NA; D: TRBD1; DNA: TGTGCCATCAATCAGGGGGCTAATTCACCCCTCCACTTT; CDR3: CAINQGANSPLHF
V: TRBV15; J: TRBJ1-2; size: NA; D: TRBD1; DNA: TGTGCCACCCGAACAGGGGGTTACGGCTACACCTTC; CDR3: CATRTGGYGYTF
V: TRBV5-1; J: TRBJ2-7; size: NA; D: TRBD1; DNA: TGCGCCAGCAGCTCCTACAGGGGCGAAAACGAGCAGTACTTC; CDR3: CASSSYRGENEQYF
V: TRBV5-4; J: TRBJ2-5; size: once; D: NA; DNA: TGTGCCAGCAGCTTGGCGCTAGCGCCCGCGGAGACCCAGTACTTC; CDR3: CASSLALAPAETQYF
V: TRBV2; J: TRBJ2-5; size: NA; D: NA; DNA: TGTGCCAGCAGTGAGGAGCAGGGATTATTGGAGACCCAGTACTTC; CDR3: CASSEEQGLLETQYF
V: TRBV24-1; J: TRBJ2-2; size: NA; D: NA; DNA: TGTGCCACCAGTGAAACGCTAGCTGGAACCGGGGAGCTGTTTTTT; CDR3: CATSETLAGTGELFF
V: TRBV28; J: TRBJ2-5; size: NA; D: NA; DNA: TGTGCCAGCAGAACCCTCAGGACCCAGTACTTC; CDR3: CASRTLRTQYF
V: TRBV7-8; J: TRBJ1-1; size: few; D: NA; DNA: TGTGCCAGCAGCTTAGGGGTCGGAGCTGAAGCTTTCTTT; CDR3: CASSLGVGAEAFF
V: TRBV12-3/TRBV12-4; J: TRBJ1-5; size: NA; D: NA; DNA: TGTGCCAGCAGTTTGCAGTACAATCAGCCCCAGCATTTT; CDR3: CASSLQYNQPQHF
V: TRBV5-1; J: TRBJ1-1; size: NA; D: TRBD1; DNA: TGCGCCAGCAGCGGACCGACAGGGGTGAACACTGAAGCTTTCTTT; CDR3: CASSGPTGVNTEAFF
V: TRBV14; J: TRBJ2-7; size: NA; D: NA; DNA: TGTGCCAGCAGCCCAGAACAGGGTACCTACGAGCAGTACTTC; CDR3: CASSPEQGTYEQYF
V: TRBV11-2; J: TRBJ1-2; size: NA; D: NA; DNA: TGTGCCAGCAGCCCCTTGGGAGGGGAGGGGCACTATGGCTACACCTTC; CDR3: CASSPLGGEGHYGYTF
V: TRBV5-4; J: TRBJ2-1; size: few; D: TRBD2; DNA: TGTGCCAGCAGCTTCTTACTTAGCGGGGACTACAATGAGCAGTTCTTC; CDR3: CASSFLLSGDYNEQFF
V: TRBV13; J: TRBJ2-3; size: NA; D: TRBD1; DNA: TGTGCCAGCAGCCCGCAGGGGGCGGCAAGTCCCGATACGCAGTATTTT; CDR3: CASSPQGAASPDTQYF
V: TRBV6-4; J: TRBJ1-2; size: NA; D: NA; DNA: TGTGCCAGCAGTGACTCGTCCAGGGGCTATGGCTACACCTTC; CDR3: CASSDSSRGYGYTF
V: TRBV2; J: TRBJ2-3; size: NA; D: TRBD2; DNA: TGTGCCAGCAGACACGAGCGGGGGGGCACAGATACGCAGTATTTT; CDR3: CASRHERGGTDTQYF
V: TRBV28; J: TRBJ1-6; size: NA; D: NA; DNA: TGTGCCTCCCTACAGGGCCGTTCACCCCTCCACTTT; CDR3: CASLQGRSPLHF
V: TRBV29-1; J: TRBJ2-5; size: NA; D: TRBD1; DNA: TGCAGCGCTGCAAAATACGGGACAGGGGGAGAGACCCAGTACTTC; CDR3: CSAAKYGTGGETQYF